These 9 T cell receptor beta chains were all obtained from the same sample, sequenced in a study of blood T cell repertoires in COVID-19. Sequenced by immunoSEQ multiplex PCR; TCRdb stores in-frame clones only, minus some. The sample lists around 330,000 clones; roughly 90% were seen once. Sequencing was performed on PBMCs or T cells enriched from blood (not recorded which). The receptor source for this set is a man in his 60s who had recovered from COVID-19.

In its sample, this clone was seen once. Other DNA sequences from this sample encode an identical CDR3 as well. J is TRBJ2-1 and V is TRBV5-1; 7 bases are shared with TRBD2. The germline V gene encodes CDR1 SGHRS and CDR2 YFSETQ. This CDR3 is 12 amino acids long. J lost 7 bases, V lost 5 bases, and 3 bases had no gene match. The CDR3 nucleotides are TGCGCCAGCAGTCTTAGCGGGAATGAGCAGTTCTTC. Amino acid sequence: CASSLSGNEQFF.

The chain joins TRBV9 to TRBJ1-6; D might be TRBD1 (6 bases). V was clipped by 2 bases and J by 10 bases, with 16 bases between them. Germline V gene lookup returns CDR1 SGDLS and CDR2 YYNGEE. The CDR3 loop spans 15 amino acids. The CDR3 spells CASSVGGDISSPLHF. In DNA form, the CDR3 reads TGTGCCAGCAGCGTGGGGGGGGACATCTCATCACCCCTCCACTTT.

The chain recombines TRBV7-6 with TRBJ2-7, with 7 bases fitting TRBD1. V shed 3 bases, J shed 4 bases, and the junction held 6 bases outside the gene matches. This CDR3 is built from 14 residues. Germline V gene sequence: CDR1 SGHVS, CDR2 FNYEAQ. CDR3 residues: CASSLDRILYEQYF. CDR3 nucleotides: TGTGCCAGCAGCTTGGACAGGATCCTTTACGAGCAGTACTTC. Full variable domain (rest looked up from reference TRBV7-6 and TRBJ2-7): GAGVSQSPRYKVTKRGQDVALRCDPISGHVSLYWYRQALGQGPEFLTYFNYEAQQDKSGLPNDRFSAERPEGSISTLTIQRTEQRDSAMYRCASSLDRILYEQYFGPGTRLTVT.

The chain carries TRBV7-2 and TRBJ1-1; D gene unclear. Looked up from germline, CDR1 is SGHTA and CDR2 is FQGNSA. Trimming pared 1 base from V and 1 base from J, leaving 13 bases between. This CDR3 is 16 amino acids long. CDR3 protein: CASSLGTSLRNTEAFF. The CDR3 DNA reads TGTGCCAGCAGCTTAGGCACCTCTCTAAGGAACACTGAAGCTTTCTTT. Full variable domain (outside the CDR3, taken from reference TRBV7-2 and TRBJ1-1): GAGVSQSPSNKVTEKGKDVELRCDPISGHTALYWYRQSLGQGLEFLIYFQGNSAPDKSGLPSDRFSAERTGGSVSTLTIQRTQQEDSAVYLCASSLGTSLRNTEAFFGQGTRLTVV.

V and J are TRBV6-5 and TRBJ1-1, with D possibly being TRBD1 (6 bases). V was clipped by 6 bases and J by 2 bases, with 10 bases between them. Germline V CDR1 and CDR2: MNHEY, SVGAGI. There are 13 residues in the CDR3. CDR3 in amino acids: CASRGTSNTEAFF. The CDR3 DNA follows: TGTGCCAGCAGAGGGACATCTAACACTGAAGCTTTCTTT.

CDR3 bases: TGTGCCAGCAGCCCCACAGGGTGGTCGGGCGGCTATGGCTACACCTTC. It specifies CASSPTGWSGGYGYTF. The chain has TRBV2 and TRBJ1-2; the D gene is possibly TRBD1 (6 bases). Germline CDR1 reads SNHLY; CDR2 reads FYNNEI. V was cut by 6 bases and J by 4 bases, with 21 bases left in between. The CDR3 consists of 16 residues.

The chain combines TRBV27 with TRBJ2-1, with TRBD2 matching over 11 bases. The germline V gene has CDR1 MNHEY and CDR2 SMNVEV (reference sequence). V dropped 7 bases and J dropped 6; count of bases not matched to a gene: 5. CDR3 length: 14 residues. In DNA, the CDR3 is TGTGCCAGCACCGTGCTAGCGGGAGGCAATGAGCAGTTCTTC. Translation gives CASTVLAGGNEQFF.

The CDR3 loop is CASSLVWNRQETQYF. In nucleotides, the CDR3 is TGTGCCAGTAGTTTGGTCTGGAACAGACAAGAGACCCAGTACTTC. The gene calls are TRBV19 and TRBJ2-5; no definite D call. Germline V lookup: CDR1 LNHDA, CDR2 SQIVND (reference sequence). The CDR3 totals 15 residues. V gave up 5 bases and J gave up 2 bases, with 15 bases separating them.

The V call is TRBV18, the J call TRBJ2-1, with unresolved D. V was clipped by 3 bases and J by 1 base, with 13 bases between them. Germline V lookup: CDR1 KGHSH, CDR2 LQKENI. The CDR3 totals 16 residues. In DNA, the CDR3 is TGTGCCAGCTCACCGTTTGGGCAGACGTCCTACAATGAGCAGTTCTTC. Protein product: CASSPFGQTSYNEQFF.